This entry features one TCR beta chain sequence. This record belongs to a study of blood T cell repertoires in COVID-19. Study-wide context: Sites across the United States, Italy and Spain contributed samples from acute and convalescent COVID-19. The analysed material was cDNA or gDNA that came from T cells, B-cell-depleted T cells, or PBMCs.

The authors' processing: Estimation of nucleated cell counts relied on the amplification of reference gene primers. Produced via immunoSEQ multiplex PCR; TCRdb's table is partial and in-frame only. For V, J and clone size, that table is used; D and trimming come from the DNA. The repertoire consists of about 230,000 clones, with less than 85% occurring once and the leading ten covering approximately 2.6%. The CDR3 has 11 amino acids. The V gene's germline CDR1 is WSHSY and CDR2 SAAADI. V dropped 4 bases and J dropped 7 bases, with 7 bases sitting between them. The chain uses TRBV10-2 and TRBJ2-5; D is undetermined. This TCR was recovered from a woman in her sixties or seventies with active or convalescent COVID-19. The sample was peripheral blood. CDR3 bases: TGCGCCAGCAGTGGGGCTGGGACCCAGTACTTC. Protein: CASSGAGTQYF.